A single sample gave rise to the 9 T cell receptor beta chains below, sequenced in a study of blood T cell repertoires in COVID-19. Here immunoSEQ multiplex PCR was the method, and the copy in TCRdb shows in-frame clones only, minus some. The table includes tens of thousands of clones, about 80% detected once. Sequences were obtained from peripheral blood. These receptors all come from a man aged 50 to 59 with COVID-19, enrolled during active disease.

J is TRBJ2-7 and V is TRBV28; perhaps TRBD1 as D (5 bases). The germline V and J ends were trimmed by 6 bases and 4 bases, with 10 bases remaining between them. The germline gives CDR1 MDHEN, CDR2 SYDVKM. The CDR3 length is 12 residues. CDR3 DNA sequence: TGTGCCAGCAGGGCAGGGTCTTACGAGCAGTACTTC. Translating it yields CASRAGSYEQYF.

CDR3 in amino acids: CASSLVIAGEQYF. CDR3 in DNA: TGTGCCAGCAGTTTGGTCATAGCCGGCGAGCAGTACTTC. The chain carries TRBV12-3 or TRBV12-4 and TRBJ2-7; D remains unclear. The CDR3 contains 13 residues. V was shortened by 3 bases and J by 6 bases, with 12 bases between the two germline ends.

The rearrangement uses TRBV12-5 and TRBJ2-1; 8 nucleotides match TRBD2. The CDR3 runs to 19 residues. Germline CDR1 is LGHNT and CDR2 is FRNRAP. The V segment lost 0 bases and the J segment 0 bases; nucleotides outside the gene matches: 10. The DNA for the CDR3 is TGTGCTAGTGGTTTGGTACATCCCGGGGGGGCCCCCTCCTACAATGAGCAGTTCTTC. This encodes CASGLVHPGGAPSYNEQFF. The full variable domain, its missing parts supplied by reference TRBV12-5 and TRBJ2-1, is DARVTQTPRHKVTEMGQEVTMRCQPILGHNTVFWYRQTMMQGLELLAYFRNRAPLDDSGMPKDRFSAEMPDATLATLKIQPSEPRDSAVYFCASGLVHPGGAPSYNEQFFGPGTRLTVL.

The chain recombines TRBV29-1 with TRBJ2-3; TRBD2 matches 11 bases. Germline-derived CDR1 and CDR2 are SQVTM and ANQGSEA. Losses at the gene ends were 4 bases for V and 0 bases for J; bases not matched to a gene: 6. The CDR3 extends over 16 amino acids. The CDR3 sequence: CSVVGLADESTDTQYF. CDR3 in DNA: TGCAGCGTTGTGGGACTAGCGGACGAAAGCACAGATACGCAGTATTTT.

The genes are TRBV7-9 and TRBJ2-1; TRBD2 matches 8 bases. The CDR3 runs to 15 residues. CDR1 SEHNR and CDR2 FQNEAQ come from the germline V gene (reference sequence). The ends lost 1 base at V and 12 bases at J; junction bases unmatched: 11. The CDR3 DNA sequence: TGTGCCAGCAGCTTAGTTATGCGGGAGGCCCATGGGCAGTTCTTC. Amino acid sequence: CASSLVMREAHGQFF.

This clone has a single count. The rearrangement uses TRBV25-1 and TRBJ2-7, with 8 bases fitting TRBD2. This CDR3 has 15 amino acids. Germline V gives CDR1 MGHDK, CDR2 SYGVNS. V gave up 4 bases and J gave up 2 bases; unmatched junction bases: 7. The DNA for the CDR3 is TGTGCCAGCAGTGGCAAGCGGGAGAGAGCCTACGAGCAGTACTTC. Protein product: CASSGKRERAYEQYF.

Notes on this clone: Other DNA variants within this sample encode the same CDR3. The V gene is TRBV4-2, the J gene TRBJ1-5; D might be TRBD1 (5 bases). This CDR3 spans 14 amino acids. The ends were cut back, 0 bases at V and 2 bases at J, with 5 bases in the middle. From germline, CDR1 is LGHNA and CDR2 YNFKEQ. DNA for the CDR3: TGTGCCAGCAGCCAAGACAGGGGCAATCAGCCCCAGCATTTT. Protein product: CASSQDRGNQPQHF.

The rearrangement joins TRBV7-2 to TRBJ2-3; TRBD2 is a possible D gene (5 bases). From germline, CDR1 is SGHTA and CDR2 FQGNSA. The CDR3 covers 14 residues. Trimming took 2 bases from V and 1 from J, leaving 7 bases between them. Here the CDR3 DNA reads TGTGCCAGCAGCTTAAGGCGGGGCACAGATACGCAGTATTTT. It specifies CASSLRRGTDTQYF. The whole variable domain, remainder taken from reference TRBV7-2 and TRBJ2-3, is GAGVSQSPSNKVTEKGKDVELRCDPISGHTALYWYRQSLGQGLEFLIYFQGNSAPDKSGLPSDRFSAERTGGSVSTLTIQRTQQEDSAVYLCASSLRRGTDTQYFGPGTRLTVL.

This rearrangement joins TRBV4-1 to TRBJ2-3, with 9 bases lining up with TRBD1. J was trimmed by 4 bases and V by 1 base; bases with no gene match: 9. The CDR3 extends over 17 amino acids. Germline V lookup: CDR1 MGHRA, CDR2 YSYEKL. The CDR3 loop reads CASSQGRGQGFADTQYF. The DNA for the CDR3 is TGCGCCAGCAGCCAAGGTAGGGGACAGGGATTCGCAGATACGCAGTATTTT.